This passage covers 27 T cell receptor beta chains from one sample sequenced in a study of CD8 T cells in Susac syndrome. RNA totalling roughly 0.45 to 1 ug underwent reverse transcription with random hexamers. TCRdb independently ran MiXCR on the immunoSEQ multiplex PCR reads; one entry per CDR3 protein. This repertoire shows 150,000 to 200,000 distinct CDR3 sequences, over 85% found once; its top ten account for 0.13%. Sequenced sample: CD4+ T cells from PBMCs. These receptors originate from a human donor in good health.

J is TRBJ2-1 and V is TRBV5-4, with D perhaps matching TRBD1 or TRBD2 (6 bases each). Looked up from germline, CDR1 is SGHNT and CDR2 is YYREEE (reference sequence). Trimming left V 0 bases short and J 7 bases short, with 17 bases between. The CDR3 contains 16 residues. The CDR3 sequence is CASSLAGSGALNEQFF. The DNA of the CDR3 is TGTGCCAGCAGCTTGGCCGGGTCGGGGGCACTGAATGAGCAGTTCTTC.

V gene TRBV5-1 combines with J gene TRBJ2-1; 9 bases are shared with TRBD1. The CDR3 runs to 15 residues. V was clipped by 5 bases and J by 6 bases; unmatched bases: 9. The germline CDR1 and CDR2 sequences are SGHRS and YFSETQ. The CDR3 loop is CASSIQGANANEQFF. CDR3 in DNA: TGCGCCAGCAGTATACAGGGGGCTAACGCCAATGAGCAGTTCTTC.

This chain links TRBV3-1 with TRBJ1-1; D not certain. This CDR3 is 14 amino acids long. CDR1 is LGHDT, CDR2 YNNKEL, per germline (reference sequence). Trimming took off 2 bases at V and 7 bases at J, with 14 bases between the two ends. CDR3 DNA sequence: TGTGCCAGCAGCCAACCAGTCCTCGGGAATGAAGCTTTCTTT. It translates to CASSQPVLGNEAFF.

The CDR3 nucleotides read TGCAGCGCCCCGACACTAACGAACACTGAAGCTTTCTTT. Protein product: CSAPTLTNTEAFF. The chain carries TRBV29-1 and TRBJ1-1; D gene ambiguous. V dropped 7 bases and J dropped 1 base, with 13 bases sitting between them. This CDR3 has 13 amino acids. Germline assignment: CDR1 SQVTM and CDR2 ANQGSEA.

J is TRBJ2-3 and V is TRBV7-6, with D unresolved. Trimming left V 2 bases short and J 1 base short, with 7 bases between. Germline CDR1 is SGHVS and CDR2 is FNYEAQ. This CDR3 is 14 amino acids long. The CDR3: CASSLTQGTDTQYF. The CDR3 DNA reads as TGTGCCAGCAGCTTAACGCAGGGCACAGATACGCAGTATTTT.

The V call is TRBV7-9, the J call TRBJ2-2, with D unclear. The CDR3 spans 16 residues. The germline V gene encodes CDR1 SEHNR and CDR2 FQNEAQ (reference sequence). The ends were cut back, 4 bases at V and 0 bases at J, with 12 bases in the middle. CDR3: CASSSLRAANTGELFF. In DNA form, the CDR3 reads TGTGCCAGCAGCTCCCTCCGGGCGGCGAACACCGGGGAGCTGTTTTTT.

This rearrangement joins TRBV5-1 to TRBJ2-7, with no clear D. CDR1 SGHRS and CDR2 YFSETQ come from the germline V gene. V was pared by 0 bases and J by 1 base, with 14 bases between. CDR3 length equals 16 residues. The CDR3 DNA reads as TGCGCCAGCAGCTTGGCGATAGGTCAAATTTCCTACGAGCAGTACTTC. Translation gives CASSLAIGQISYEQYF.

J is TRBJ1-4 and V is TRBV7-2; TRBD1 agrees at 8 bases. The V gene's germline CDR1 is SGHTA and CDR2 FQGNSA. This CDR3 is 16 amino acids long. Trimming removed 3 bases from V and 8 bases from J; junction bases left unmatched: 11. This CDR3 is CASSLPGQDTREKLFF. The CDR3 region has the DNA TGTGCCAGCAGCTTGCCGGGACAGGACACCCGGGAAAAACTGTTTTTT.

This clonotype was seen a single time. The CDR3 coding sequence is TGTGCCAGCTCACAATACAGGGAGAATGAGCAGTTCTTC. It translates to CASSQYRENEQFF. The chain joins TRBV18 to TRBJ2-1; maybe TRBD1 (6 bases). With 4 bases removed from V and 7 bases from J, the gap between germline ends came to 11 bases. This CDR3 has 13 amino acids. Per the germline V gene, CDR1 is KGHSH and CDR2 is LQKENI.

In its sample, this clonotype was seen once. The chain is built from TRBV9 and TRBJ2-1; tentatively, D is TRBD2 (6 bases). The V gene lost 5 bases and the J gene lost 6 bases, with 18 bases spanning the gap. The CDR3 extends over 15 amino acids. CDR1 is SGDLS and CDR2 is YYNGEE in the germline V gene. The CDR3 coding sequence is TGTGCCAGCAGGCCCGAGGGCGGGGCCCTCAATGAGCAGTTCTTC. Amino acids: CASRPEGGALNEQFF.

V and J are TRBV3-1 and TRBJ2-7, with D perhaps matching TRBD1 (6 bases). CDR1 is LGHDT and CDR2 is YNNKEL in the germline V gene (reference sequence). The CDR3 contains 18 residues. V lost 0 bases and J 0 bases, leaving 18 bases between the germline ends. CDR3 sequence reads: CASSQDLSGTPYSYEQYF. The CDR3 bases are TGTGCCAGCAGCCAAGACTTGTCCGGGACACCCTACTCCTACGAGCAGTACTTC.

The chain combines TRBV5-1 with TRBJ2-6; TRBD2 matches at 7 bases. Germline loops: CDR1 SGHRS, CDR2 YFSETQ. Trimming at V came to 3 bases and at J to 3 bases, leaving 6 bases not matched to a gene. This CDR3 is 16 amino acids long. CDR3 nucleotides: TGCGCCAGCAGCTGGCACTGGGGGGGTGGGGCCAACGTCCTGACTTTC. Translated: CASSWHWGGGANVLTF.

The chain is built from TRBV3-1 and TRBJ2-5; D possibly corresponds to TRBD2 (7 bases). CDR3 length: 17 amino acids. In germline, CDR1 is LGHDT, CDR2 YNNKEL (reference sequence). V was pared by 3 bases and J by 0 bases, with 17 bases between. CDR3: CASSQGRAGAHQETQYF. The DNA for the CDR3 is TGTGCCAGCAGCCAGGGACGGGCGGGGGCCCACCAAGAGACCCAGTACTTC.

The chain's CDR3 is CSARQGSSYNEQFF. For the CDR3, the DNA is TGCAGTGCTAGACAGGGTAGCTCCTACAATGAGCAGTTCTTC. The V call is TRBV20-1, the J call TRBJ2-1; perhaps TRBD1 as D (5 bases). CDR3 size: 14 residues. The V end was cut by 2 bases, the J end by 0 bases, with 8 bases between. Germline CDR1 DFQATT, CDR2 SNEGSKA (reference sequence).

The chain carries TRBV5-4 and TRBJ2-2; 12 positions agree with TRBD1. The CDR3 spans 14 residues. CDR1 is SGHNT, CDR2 YYREEE, per germline (reference sequence). V shed 7 bases, J shed 8 bases, and the junction held 6 bases outside the gene matches. The CDR3 bases are TGTGCCAGCCGGGGACAGGGGGCACAAGGGGAGCTGTTTTTT. Its translation: CASRGQGAQGELFF.

This chain uses TRBV7-9 with TRBJ1-4; D not certain. The CDR3 is 11 residues long. Germline V CDR1 and CDR2: SEHNR, FQNEAQ (reference sequence). V lost 3 bases and J lost 9, with 5 bases in between. CDR3 sequence: CASSFWQKLFF. As DNA, the CDR3 is TGTGCCAGCAGCTTTTGGCAAAAACTGTTTTTT.

This clonotype was found once. The rearrangement uses TRBV7-2 and TRBJ2-3; 11 bases fit TRBD2. V shed 7 bases and J 2 bases; nucleotides not matched to a gene: 11. CDR3 length: 17 residues. The germline V gene encodes CDR1 SGHTA and CDR2 FQGNSA. In DNA, the CDR3 is TGTGCCAGCACCCCATCATCGACTAGCGGGATCACAGATACGCAGTATTTT. Translated, it gives CASTPSSTSGITDTQYF.

The rearrangement joins TRBV5-1 to TRBJ1-3, with D unclear. Trimming cost V 0 bases and J 0 bases, with 7 bases left between them. Germline V gene sequence: CDR1 SGHRS, CDR2 YFSETQ. The CDR3 is made up of 15 amino acids. CDR3 nucleotides: TGCGCCAGCAGCTTGGACGGTAACTCTGGAAACACCATATATTTT. Translated: CASSLDGNSGNTIYF.

The V call is TRBV5-4, the J call TRBJ2-3, with D perhaps given as TRBD1 or TRBD2 (5 bases each). The CDR3 runs 16 residues. V was trimmed by 4 bases and J by 0 bases, leaving 15 bases between them. Germline CDR1 reads SGHNT; CDR2 reads YYREEE (reference sequence). CDR3: CASSRKGRASTDTQYF. CDR3 nucleotides: TGTGCCAGCAGCCGAAAGGGGAGAGCTAGCACAGATACGCAGTATTTT. Combining the CDR3 with reference TRBV5-4 and TRBJ2-3 gives the whole variable domain ETGVTQSPTHLIKTRGQQVTLRCSSQSGHNTVSWYQQALGQGPQFIFQYYREEENGRGNFPPRFSGLQFPNYSSELNVNALELDDSALYLCASSRKGRASTDTQYFGPGTRLTVL.

This clonotype was detected only once. The rearrangement links TRBV6-5 to TRBJ2-2; no firm D call. The CDR3 sequence is 13 residues long. Germline loops: CDR1 MNHEY, CDR2 SVGAGI. V was clipped by 5 bases and J by 7 bases, with 11 bases between them. This CDR3 reads CASSPDIVGELFF. In DNA, the CDR3 is TGTGCCAGCAGTCCCGATATAGTCGGGGAGCTGTTTTTT.

The chain employs TRBV3-1 and TRBJ1-1; D gene unclear. The length of the CDR3 is 13 residues. V lost 7 bases to trimming and J lost 0 bases, with 9 bases between them. Looked up from germline, CDR1 is LGHDT and CDR2 is YNNKEL (reference sequence). CDR3 DNA sequence: TGTGCCAGCACTGAAGGGTTGAACACTGAAGCTTTCTTT. It codes for CASTEGLNTEAFF.

The rearrangement uses TRBV20-1 and TRBJ2-5, with a weak D call TRBD1 (7 bases). CDR1 and CDR2 (germline): DFQATT, SNEGSKA (reference sequence). The V end lost 1 base, the J end lost 3 bases, and 15 bases lay between the germline ends. This CDR3 has 15 amino acids. CDR3 protein: CSARVGGTAKETQYF. CDR3 nucleotide sequence: TGCAGTGCTAGAGTAGGGGGGACAGCCAAAGAGACCCAGTACTTC.

The chain has TRBV12-3 or TRBV12-4 and TRBJ1-1; a weak D match, TRBD1 (5 bases). The CDR3 totals 14 residues. V gave up 7 bases and J gave up 11 bases, with 23 bases separating them. CDR3 sequence reads: CASTKTRGNVEAFF. The CDR3 DNA reads TGTGCCAGCACCAAGACTCGGGGGAATGTGGAGGCTTTCTTT.

The chain links TRBV15 to TRBJ2-2; the match to TRBD1 covers 9 bases. The CDR3 runs 16 residues. V lost 4 bases to trimming and J lost 4 bases; unmatched junction nucleotides: 7. Germline CDR1 and CDR2: LNHNV and YYDKDF (reference sequence). The CDR3 protein is CATSKQGARRTGELFF. CDR3 in DNA: TGTGCCACCAGCAAACAGGGGGCAAGGCGCACCGGGGAGCTGTTTTTT.

The chain has TRBV5-1 and TRBJ1-6; D may be TRBD1 (6 bases). The germline V gene has CDR1 SGHRS and CDR2 YFSETQ. The CDR3 loop spans 13 amino acids. The germline V and J ends were trimmed by 4 bases and 10 bases, with 12 bases remaining between them. The CDR3 loop is CASSMDSQSPLHF. In DNA, the CDR3 is TGCGCCAGCAGCATGGACAGCCAATCACCCCTCCACTTT.

The chain employs TRBV20-1 and TRBJ1-1; the D is unclear. Germline CDR1 DFQATT, CDR2 SNEGSKA (reference sequence). CDR3 size: 11 residues. The CDR3 spells CSGPSRGKAFF. CDR3 in DNA: TGCAGCGGCCCCAGTCGAGGAAAAGCTTTCTTT.

The rearrangement joins TRBV7-3 to TRBJ1-1, with D possibly being TRBD1 (6 bases). CDR1 SGHTA and CDR2 FQGTGA come from the germline V gene. V was cut by 5 bases and J by 4 bases, with 14 bases left in between. This CDR3 has 14 residues. The CDR3 here is CASSAGQGSTEAFF. CDR3 sequence (DNA): TGTGCCAGCAGCGCCGGGCAGGGGTCCACTGAAGCTTTCTTT.